The 11 T cell receptor beta chains in this list originate from one sample, sequenced in a study of CD8+ T cells in alopecia areata. Treatment indicated: oral pan-JAK inhibitor, 5-10 mg twice daily. Investigators isolated RNA and reverse transcribed it into cDNA to act as the sequencing template. Assay: immunoSEQ multiplex PCR; the TCRdb copy retains only in-frame clones and omits some. The data hold fewer than 250,000 clones, with 45% to 65% observed a single time. Material: CD4+ T cells sorted from blood, obtained at week 4, from a patient treated with tofacitinib. The receptors come from a human donor with alopecia areata.

This clone occurred a few times. This sequence joins TRBV28 and TRBJ1-2, with D perhaps matching TRBD1 (5 bases). The CDR3 sequence is 15 residues long. V was trimmed by 3 bases and J by 2 bases, leaving 13 bases between them. Germline V gives CDR1 MDHEN, CDR2 SYDVKM. The CDR3 protein is CASSLGGGRNYGYTF. The CDR3 DNA follows: TGTGCCAGCAGTTTGGGTGGGGGAAGGAACTATGGCTACACCTTC.

The rearrangement uses TRBV11-1 and TRBJ1-5; 7 bases align to TRBD1. This CDR3 contains 13 residues. V gave up 5 bases and J gave up 7 bases; unmatched junction bases: 5. Germline CDR1 SGHAT, CDR2 FQDESV (reference sequence). CDR3 DNA sequence: TGTGCCAGCAGCCAGGGACAGAAACAGCCCCAGCATTTT. This sequence encodes CASSQGQKQPQHF.

This CDR3 is CASSLLGLAEYNEQFF. The CDR3 bases are TGTGCCAGCAGCTTACTGGGACTAGCGGAGTACAATGAGCAGTTCTTC. The V call is TRBV7-2, the J call TRBJ2-1; 11 bases match TRBD2. The CDR3 is made up of 16 amino acids. V lost 2 bases, J lost 4 bases, and 4 bases stayed unmatched. The germline V gene encodes CDR1 SGHTA and CDR2 FQGNSA. Supplemented by reference TRBV7-2 and TRBJ2-1, the full variable domain reads GAGVSQSPSNKVTEKGKDVELRCDPISGHTALYWYRQSLGQGLEFLIYFQGNSAPDKSGLPSDRFSAERTGGSVSTLTIQRTQQEDSAVYLCASSLLGLAEYNEQFFGPGTRLTVL.

Only a few counts were recorded for this clone. V usage is TRBV2 and J usage is TRBJ2-2; the D is unclear. Per germline, CDR1 SNHLY and CDR2 FYNNEI. The CDR3 length is 15 residues. Deletions cut 3 bases from V and 7 bases from J, with 15 bases between. The CDR3 DNA is TGTGCCAGCAGTGAGTTGGCCCTGCCGGGCGGGGAGCTGTTTTTT. Residues: CASSELALPGGELFF.

The J gene is TRBJ2-1, the V gene TRBV6-6, with no clear D. CDR1 is MNHNY and CDR2 is SVGAGI in the germline V gene (reference sequence). The CDR3 runs to 13 residues. With 6 bases removed from V and 7 bases from J, the gap between germline ends came to 13 bases. The CDR3 bases are TGTGCCAGCAGGCCTCTTGGGTCAAATGAGCAGTTCTTC. It codes for CASRPLGSNEQFF.

The rearrangement links TRBV16 to TRBJ1-2, with TRBD1 as a possible D gene (5 bases). Germline CDR1 KGHSY, CDR2 FQNENV. The V and J ends lost 0 bases and 4 bases respectively, with 9 bases between them. The CDR3 spans 14 residues. The CDR3 DNA reads TGTGCCAGCAGCCAATCCCTTACAGGCTATGGCTACACCTTC. Protein: CASSQSLTGYGYTF. Supplemented by reference TRBV16 and TRBJ1-2, the full variable domain reads GEEVAQTPKHLVRGEGQKAKLYCAPIKGHSYVFWYQQVLKNEFKFLISFQNENVFDETGMPKERFSAKCLPNSPCSLEIQATKLEDSAVYFCASSQSLTGYGYTFGSGTRLTVV.

The chain recombines TRBV10-3 with TRBJ2-7; no clear D. Trimming removed 4 bases at V and 4 bases at J, with 11 bases between. The CDR3 runs 13 residues. From germline, CDR1 is ENHRY and CDR2 SYGVKD. CDR3 sequence reads: CAISVGFQYEQYF. The CDR3 nucleotides read TGTGCCATCAGTGTCGGGTTCCAGTACGAGCAGTACTTC.

There are many counts of this clone. The chain is built from TRBV7-2 and TRBJ1-3, with D unclear. The V end was cut by 8 bases, the J end by 0 bases, with 14 bases between. The CDR3 sequence is 15 residues long. Germline values: CDR1 SGHTA, CDR2 FQGNSA. Written as DNA, the CDR3 is TGTGCCAGCCAAAGAGGGATTAACTCTGGAAACACCATATATTTT. Amino acids: CASQRGINSGNTIYF.

J is TRBJ1-1 and V is TRBV6-5, with a possible D match to TRBD1 (5 bases). The V gene lost 5 bases and the J gene lost 1 base, with 14 bases spanning the gap. Germline V lookup: CDR1 MNHEY, CDR2 SVGAGI. This CDR3 comprises 15 residues. The CDR3 sequence: CASSPRRVQNTEAFF. CDR3 sequence (DNA): TGTGCCAGCAGTCCACGCAGGGTTCAGAACACTGAAGCTTTCTTT.

The chain has TRBV11-2 and TRBJ2-7; 7 nucleotides agree with TRBD1. Unmatched junction bases numbered 9, after V lost 1 base and J lost 0 bases. The CDR3 is 17 residues long. Germline CDR1 is SGHAT and CDR2 is FQNNGV. The CDR3 DNA reads as TGTGCCAGCAGCTTAGGGAGCTGGACAGGAAACTCCTACGAGCAGTACTTC. Translation gives CASSLGSWTGNSYEQYF.

This sequence joins TRBV7-6 and TRBJ2-1, with 8 positions matching TRBD2. Germline V gene data show CDR1 as SGHVS and CDR2 as FNYEAQ. The CDR3 length is 19 residues. The J segment lost 1 base and the V segment lost 1 base, leaving 12 bases of the junction unmatched. CDR3 protein: CASSLDSREGPPSYNEQFF. The CDR3 bases are TGTGCCAGCAGCTTAGATTCCCGGGAGGGGCCCCCTTCCTACAATGAGCAGTTCTTC.